This T cell receptor (beta chain) was identified in a study of siplizumab effects on memory and regulatory T cells. Trimming took 5 bases from V and 6 from J, leaving 20 bases between them. The CDR3 is made up of 16 amino acids. Per the germline V gene, CDR1 is SGHVS and CDR2 is FQNEAQ. Sequencing was performed with immunoSEQ multiplex PCR; in TCRdb, only in-frame clones are kept and a portion is missing. In the table there are around 97,000 clones, 85% to 95% of which are singletons. Sequences were obtained from non-Treg CD4+ T cells sorted from blood. The source is a human donor in good health. This sequence joins TRBV7-8 and TRBJ2-1, with D perhaps matching TRBD1 (6 bases). CDR3: CASSPGWAGVGNEQFF. The CDR3 DNA reads as TGTGCCAGCAGCCCCGGATGGGCAGGGGTTGGCAATGAGCAGTTCTTC.